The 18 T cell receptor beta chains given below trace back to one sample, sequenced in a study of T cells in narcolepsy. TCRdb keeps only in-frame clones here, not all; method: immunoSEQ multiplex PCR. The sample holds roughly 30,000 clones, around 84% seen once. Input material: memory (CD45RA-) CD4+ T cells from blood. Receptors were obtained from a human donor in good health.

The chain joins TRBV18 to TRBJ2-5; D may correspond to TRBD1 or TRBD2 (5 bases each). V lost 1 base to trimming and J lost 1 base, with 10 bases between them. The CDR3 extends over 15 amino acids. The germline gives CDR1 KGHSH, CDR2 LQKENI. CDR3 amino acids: CASSPRDGAQETQYF. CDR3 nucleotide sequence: TGTGCCAGCTCACCACGGGACGGGGCCCAAGAGACCCAGTACTTC.

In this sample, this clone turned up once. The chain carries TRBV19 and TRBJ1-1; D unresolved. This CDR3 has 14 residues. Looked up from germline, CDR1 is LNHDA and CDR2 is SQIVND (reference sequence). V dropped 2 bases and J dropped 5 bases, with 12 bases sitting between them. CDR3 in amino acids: CASSISVRATEAFF. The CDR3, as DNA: TGTGCCAGTAGTATATCGGTCCGGGCGACTGAAGCTTTCTTT.

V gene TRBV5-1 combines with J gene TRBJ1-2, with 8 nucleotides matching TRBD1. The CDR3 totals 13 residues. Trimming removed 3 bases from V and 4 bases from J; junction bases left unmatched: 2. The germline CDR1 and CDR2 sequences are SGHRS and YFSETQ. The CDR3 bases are TGCGCCAGCAGCTCCGGACAGGGCTATGGCTACACCTTC. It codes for CASSSGQGYGYTF.

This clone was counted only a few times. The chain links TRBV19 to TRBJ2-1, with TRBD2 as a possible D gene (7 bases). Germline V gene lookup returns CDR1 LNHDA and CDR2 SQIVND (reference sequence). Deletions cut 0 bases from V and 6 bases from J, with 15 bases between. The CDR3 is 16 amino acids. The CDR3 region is CASSIDQGRVSNEQFF. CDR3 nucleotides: TGTGCCAGTAGTATAGATCAGGGGAGGGTAAGCAATGAGCAGTTCTTC.

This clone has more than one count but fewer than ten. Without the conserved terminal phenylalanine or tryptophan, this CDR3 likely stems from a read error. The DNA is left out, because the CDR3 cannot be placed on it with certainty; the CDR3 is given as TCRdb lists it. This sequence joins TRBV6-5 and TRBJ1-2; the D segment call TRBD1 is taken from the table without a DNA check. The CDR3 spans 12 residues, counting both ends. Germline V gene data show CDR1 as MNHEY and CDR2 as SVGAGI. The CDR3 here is CASSESLSIGGV.

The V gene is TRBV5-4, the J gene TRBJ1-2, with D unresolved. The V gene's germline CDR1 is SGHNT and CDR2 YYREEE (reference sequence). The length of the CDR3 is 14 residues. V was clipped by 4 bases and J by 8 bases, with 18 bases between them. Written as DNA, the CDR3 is TGTGCCAGCAGCACCCCCCGGGGTAACGGCGGCTACACCTTC. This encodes CASSTPRGNGGYTF.

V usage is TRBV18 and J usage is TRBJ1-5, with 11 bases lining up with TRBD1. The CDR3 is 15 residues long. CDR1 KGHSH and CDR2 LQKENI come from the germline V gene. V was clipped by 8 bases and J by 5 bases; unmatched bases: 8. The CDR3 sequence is CASGTGGYYDQPQHF. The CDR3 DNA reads TGTGCCAGCGGGACAGGGGGATATTATGATCAGCCCCAGCATTTT.

CDR3 sequence (DNA): TGTGCCAGCAGTTACGGAGGGATGCAGTACTTC. This translates into CASSYGGMQYF. The V and J genes are TRBV6-5 and TRBJ2-7, with TRBD2 as a possible D gene (6 bases). The CDR3 spans 11 residues. Germline V CDR1 and CDR2: MNHEY, SVGAGI. V shed 2 bases and J shed 9 bases, with 8 bases lying between them.

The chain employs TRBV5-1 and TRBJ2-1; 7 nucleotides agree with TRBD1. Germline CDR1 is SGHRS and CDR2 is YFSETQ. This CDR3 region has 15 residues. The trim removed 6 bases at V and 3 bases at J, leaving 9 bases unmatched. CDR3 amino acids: CASTPSGTDYNEQFF. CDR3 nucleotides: TGCGCCAGCACTCCGTCGGGGACAGACTACAATGAGCAGTTCTTC.

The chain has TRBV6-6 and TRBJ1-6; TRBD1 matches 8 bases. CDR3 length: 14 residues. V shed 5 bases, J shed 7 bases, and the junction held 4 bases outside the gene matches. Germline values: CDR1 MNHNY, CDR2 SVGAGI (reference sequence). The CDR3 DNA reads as TGTGCCAGCAGTGGACAGGGAAGGAATTCACCCCTCCACTTT. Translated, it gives CASSGQGRNSPLHF.

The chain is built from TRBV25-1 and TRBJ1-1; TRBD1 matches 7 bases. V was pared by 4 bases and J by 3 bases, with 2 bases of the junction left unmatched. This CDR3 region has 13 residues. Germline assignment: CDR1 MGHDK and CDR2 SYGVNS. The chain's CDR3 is CASSAQGHTEAFF. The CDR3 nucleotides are TGTGCCAGCAGTGCACAGGGGCACACTGAAGCTTTCTTT.

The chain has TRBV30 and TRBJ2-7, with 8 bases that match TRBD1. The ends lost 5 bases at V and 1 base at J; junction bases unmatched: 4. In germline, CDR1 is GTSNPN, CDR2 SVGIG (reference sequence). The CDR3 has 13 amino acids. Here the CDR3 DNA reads TGTGCCTGGTTAGGGACAGGATCCTACGAGCAGTACTTC. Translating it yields CAWLGTGSYEQYF.

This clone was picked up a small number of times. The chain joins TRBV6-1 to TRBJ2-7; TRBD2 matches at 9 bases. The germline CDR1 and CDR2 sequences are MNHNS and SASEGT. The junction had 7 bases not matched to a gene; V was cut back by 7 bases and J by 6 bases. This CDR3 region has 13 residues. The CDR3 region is CASITGTSSEQYF. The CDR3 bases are TGTGCCAGCATTACCGGGACTAGCAGCGAGCAGTACTTC.

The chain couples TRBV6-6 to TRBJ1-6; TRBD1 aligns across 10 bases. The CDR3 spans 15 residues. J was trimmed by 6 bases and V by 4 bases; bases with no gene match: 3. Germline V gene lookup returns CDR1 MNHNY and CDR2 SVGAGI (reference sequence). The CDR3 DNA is TGTGCCAGCAGTTCCAGGACAGGGGGTAATTCACCCCTCCACTTT. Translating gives CASSSRTGGNSPLHF.

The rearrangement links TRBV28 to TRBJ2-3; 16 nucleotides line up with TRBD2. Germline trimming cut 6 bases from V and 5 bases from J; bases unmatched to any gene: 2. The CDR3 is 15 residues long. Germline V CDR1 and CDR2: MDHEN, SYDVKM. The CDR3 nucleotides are TGTGCCAGCAGGGGACTAGCGGGAGGGTTAGATACGCAGTATTTT. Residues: CASRGLAGGLDTQYF.

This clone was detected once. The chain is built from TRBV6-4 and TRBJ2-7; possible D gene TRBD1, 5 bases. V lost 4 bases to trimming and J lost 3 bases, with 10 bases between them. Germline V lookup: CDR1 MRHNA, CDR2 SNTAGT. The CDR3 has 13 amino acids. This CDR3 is CASSVGHNYEQYF. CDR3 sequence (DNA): TGTGCCAGCAGTGTAGGACACAACTACGAGCAGTACTTC.

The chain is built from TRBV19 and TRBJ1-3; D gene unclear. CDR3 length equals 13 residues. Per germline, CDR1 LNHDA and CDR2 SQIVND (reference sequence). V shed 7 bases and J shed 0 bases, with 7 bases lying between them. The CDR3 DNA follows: TGTGCCAGTACCAGTACCTCTGGAAACACCATATATTTT. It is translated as CASTSTSGNTIYF.

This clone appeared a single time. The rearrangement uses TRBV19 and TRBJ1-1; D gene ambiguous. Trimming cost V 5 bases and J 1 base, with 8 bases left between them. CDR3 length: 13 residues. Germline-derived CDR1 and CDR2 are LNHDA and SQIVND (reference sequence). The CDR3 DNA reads TGTGCCAGTAGTCTCCGGGGGAACACTGAAGCTTTCTTT. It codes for CASSLRGNTEAFF.